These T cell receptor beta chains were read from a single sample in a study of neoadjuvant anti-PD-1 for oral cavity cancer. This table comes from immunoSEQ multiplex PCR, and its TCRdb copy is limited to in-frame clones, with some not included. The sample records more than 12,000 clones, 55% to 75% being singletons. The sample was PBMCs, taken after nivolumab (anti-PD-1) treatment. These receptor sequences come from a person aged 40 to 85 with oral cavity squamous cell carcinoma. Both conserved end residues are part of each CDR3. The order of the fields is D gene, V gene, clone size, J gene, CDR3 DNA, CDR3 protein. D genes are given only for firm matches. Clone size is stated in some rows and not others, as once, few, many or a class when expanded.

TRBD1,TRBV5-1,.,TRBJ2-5,TGCGCCAGCAGCTGGGGACAGGGGATTAAAGAGACCCAGTACTTC,CASSWGQGIKETQYF
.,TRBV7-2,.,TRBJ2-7,TGTGCCAGCAGCTTGGGGGTAGGGCGCGAGCAGTACTTC,CASSLGVGREQYF
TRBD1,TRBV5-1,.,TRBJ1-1,TGCGCCAGCCGCGCGACAGGGGAGAACACTGAAGCTTTCTTT,CASRATGENTEAFF
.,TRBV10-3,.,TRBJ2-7,TGTGCCATCGGACAGCCCGCCTCCTACGAGCAGTACTTC,CAIGQPASYEQYF
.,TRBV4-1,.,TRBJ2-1,TGCGCCAGCAGCCAAGTGAGAGCGGGCGTCGCCAATGAGCAGTTCTTC,CASSQVRAGVANEQFF
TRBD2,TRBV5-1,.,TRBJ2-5,TGCGCCAGCAGCTTGGGAGCGGGGCTCCAAGAGACCCAGTACTTC,CASSLGAGLQETQYF
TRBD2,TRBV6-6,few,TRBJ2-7,TGTGCCAGCAGTCTCGGGGGGGGTGAGCAGTACTTC,CASSLGGGEQYF
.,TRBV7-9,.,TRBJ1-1,TGTGCCAGCAGCTTCGGGCGGACGAACACTGAAGCTTTCTTT,CASSFGRTNTEAFF
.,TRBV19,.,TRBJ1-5,TGTGCCAGTAGTTTTGCCAGGTTCTCGAATCAGCCCCAGCATTTT,CASSFARFSNQPQHF
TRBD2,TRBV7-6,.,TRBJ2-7,TGTGCCAGCAGCTTAGATTCGGGACTAGTGTACGAGCAGTACTTC,CASSLDSGLVYEQYF
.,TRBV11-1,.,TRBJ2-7,TGTGCCAGCAGCTTAGCGGGCGGGGAGGCCTACGAGCAGTACTTC,CASSLAGGEAYEQYF
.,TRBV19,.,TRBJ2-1,TGTGCCAGTACCCCTAGCGCACGCTCCTACAATGAGCAGTTCTTC,CASTPSARSYNEQFF
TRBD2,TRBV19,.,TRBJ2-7,TGTGCCAGTAGATGGACTAGCGGGAGTTATGAGCAGTACTTC,CASRWTSGSYEQYF